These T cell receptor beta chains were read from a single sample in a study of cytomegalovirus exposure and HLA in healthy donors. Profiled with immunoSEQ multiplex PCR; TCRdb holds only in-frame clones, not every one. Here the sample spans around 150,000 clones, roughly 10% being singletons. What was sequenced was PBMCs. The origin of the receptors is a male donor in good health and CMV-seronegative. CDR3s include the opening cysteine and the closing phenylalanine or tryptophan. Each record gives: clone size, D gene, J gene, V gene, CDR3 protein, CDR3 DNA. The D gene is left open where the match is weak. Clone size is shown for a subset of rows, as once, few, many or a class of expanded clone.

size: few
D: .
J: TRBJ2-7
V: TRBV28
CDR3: CASSFLGTSGYEQYF
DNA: TGTGCCAGCAGTTTCTTAGGGACTTCTGGTTACGAGCAGTACTTC

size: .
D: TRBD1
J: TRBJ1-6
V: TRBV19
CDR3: CASSIGTDNSPLHF
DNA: TGTGCCAGTAGTATTGGGACAGATAATTCACCCCTCCACTTT

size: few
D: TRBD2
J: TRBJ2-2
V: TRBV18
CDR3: CASSPPGRLAGATELFF
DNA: TGTGCCAGCTCACCCCCAGGTCGACTAGCGGGGGCCACGGAGCTGTTTTTT

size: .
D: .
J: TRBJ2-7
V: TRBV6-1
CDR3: CASSDWGRSYEQYF
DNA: TGTGCCAGCAGTGACTGGGGGCGGTCCTACGAGCAGTACTTC

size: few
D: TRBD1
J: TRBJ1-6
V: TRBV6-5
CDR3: CASSYQGQGGSPLHF
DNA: TGTGCCAGCAGTTACCAAGGACAGGGCGGGTCACCCCTCCACTTT

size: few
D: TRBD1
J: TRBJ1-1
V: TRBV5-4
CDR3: CASSLGAPGTAGAEAFF
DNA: TGTGCCAGCAGCTTAGGAGCGCCCGGGACAGCTGGGGCTGAAGCTTTCTTT

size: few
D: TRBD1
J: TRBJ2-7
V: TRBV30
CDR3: CAWTGDRGPHKQYF
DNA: TGTGCCTGGACCGGGGACAGGGGGCCTCATAAGCAGTACTTC

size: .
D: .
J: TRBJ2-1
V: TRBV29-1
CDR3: CSVEDRGNEQFF
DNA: TGCAGCGTTGAAGATCGGGGGAATGAGCAGTTCTTC

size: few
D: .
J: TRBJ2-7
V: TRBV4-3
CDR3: CASSQDPGASYEQYF
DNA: TGCGCCAGCAGCCAAGATCCAGGGGCTTCCTACGAGCAGTACTTC

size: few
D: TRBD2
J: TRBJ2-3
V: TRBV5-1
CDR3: CASSLLGIAGDTDTQYF
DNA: TGCGCCAGCAGCTTGCTCGGGATAGCGGGGGACACAGATACGCAGTATTTT

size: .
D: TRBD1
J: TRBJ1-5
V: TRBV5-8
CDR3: CASSLGTGYDQPQHF
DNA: TGTGCCAGCAGCTTGGGGACAGGGTATGACCAGCCCCAGCATTTT

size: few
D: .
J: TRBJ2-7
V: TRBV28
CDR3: CASRGGRLYEQYF
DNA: TGTGCCAGCAGGGGGGGACGTCTTTACGAGCAGTACTTC

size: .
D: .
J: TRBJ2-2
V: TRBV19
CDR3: CASSIRTVDLPGELFF
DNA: TGTGCCAGTAGTATTAGGACAGTGGACCTCCCCGGGGAGCTGTTTTTT

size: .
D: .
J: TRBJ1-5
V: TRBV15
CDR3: CATSRDRTVGEPQHF
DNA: TGTGCCACCAGCAGAGATCGAACGGTGGGCGAGCCCCAGCATTTT

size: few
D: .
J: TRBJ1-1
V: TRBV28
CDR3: CASSPRVGTEAFF
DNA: TGTGCCAGCAGCCCCAGGGTTGGGACTGAAGCTTTCTTT

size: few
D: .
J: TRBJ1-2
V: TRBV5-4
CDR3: CASSFSHDARYGYTF
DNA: TGTGCCAGCAGCTTTTCCCACGACGCTAGATATGGCTACACCTTC

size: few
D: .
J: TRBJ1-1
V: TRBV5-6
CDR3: CASSGMTTGDAFF
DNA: TGTGCCAGCAGCGGGATGACAACAGGAGATGCTTTCTTT

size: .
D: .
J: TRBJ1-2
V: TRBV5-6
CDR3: CASSWTMEGLYGYTF
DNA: TGTGCCAGCAGCTGGACGATGGAGGGCCTCTATGGCTACACCTTC

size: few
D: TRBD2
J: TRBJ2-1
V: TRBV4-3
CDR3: CASSQDLGREGGDEQFF
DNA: TGCGCCAGCAGCCAAGATTTAGGGCGGGAGGGAGGTGATGAGCAGTTCTTC

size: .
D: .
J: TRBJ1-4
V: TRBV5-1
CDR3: CASRIGVATNEKLFF
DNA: TGCGCCAGCAGAATCGGGGTTGCAACTAATGAAAAACTGTTTTTT

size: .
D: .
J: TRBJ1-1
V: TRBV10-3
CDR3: CAISATGNTEAFF
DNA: TGTGCCATCAGCGCCACGGGAAACACTGAAGCTTTCTTT

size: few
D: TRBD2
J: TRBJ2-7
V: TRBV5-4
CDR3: CASSSAGGSYEQYF
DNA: TGTGCCAGCAGCTCAGCGGGAGGCTCCTACGAGCAGTACTTC

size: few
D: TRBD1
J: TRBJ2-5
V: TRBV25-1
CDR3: CASSGGQALQETQYF
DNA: TGTGCCAGCAGTGGGGGACAGGCCCTCCAAGAGACCCAGTACTTC

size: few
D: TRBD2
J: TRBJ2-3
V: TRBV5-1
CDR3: CASSLAGTSEADTQYF
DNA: TGCGCCAGCAGCTTGGCGGGGACTAGCGAAGCAGATACGCAGTATTTT

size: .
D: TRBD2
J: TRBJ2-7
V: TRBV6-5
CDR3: CASSHLRGGSYEQYF
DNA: TGTGCCAGCAGTCACCTAAGGGGCGGGAGCTACGAGCAGTACTTC

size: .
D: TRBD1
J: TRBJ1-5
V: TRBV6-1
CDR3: CASSEFSDRPQGAQHF
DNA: TGTGCCAGCAGTGAGTTCTCGGACAGGCCACAAGGGGCCCAGCATTTT

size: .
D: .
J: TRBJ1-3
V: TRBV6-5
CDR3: CASSYTIAGGNTIYF
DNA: TGTGCCAGCAGTTACACGATAGCTGGAGGAAACACCATATATTTT

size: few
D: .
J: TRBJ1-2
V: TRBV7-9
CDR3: CASSLVPTENYGYTF
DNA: TGTGCCAGCAGCTTAGTCCCCACAGAAAACTATGGCTACACCTTC

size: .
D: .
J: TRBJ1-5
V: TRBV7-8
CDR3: CASSLEVADQPQHF
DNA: TGTGCCAGCAGCTTAGAGGTAGCAGATCAGCCCCAGCATTTT

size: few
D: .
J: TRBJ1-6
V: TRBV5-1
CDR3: CASRGGNGPLHF
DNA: TGCGCCAGCAGGGGAGGGAACGGGCCCCTCCACTTT

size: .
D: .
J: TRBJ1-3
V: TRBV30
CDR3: CAWRQPGNTIYF
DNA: TGTGCCTGGAGACAGCCTGGAAACACCATATATTTT

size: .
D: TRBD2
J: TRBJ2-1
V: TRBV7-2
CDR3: CASSLGPLVWRGGLNEQFF
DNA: TGTGCCAGCAGCTTAGGTCCCTTGGTCTGGCGGGGGGGCCTCAATGAGCAGTTCTTC

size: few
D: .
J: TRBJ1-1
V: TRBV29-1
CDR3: CSVAGAAEAFF
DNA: TGCAGCGTTGCGGGAGCCGCTGAAGCTTTCTTT

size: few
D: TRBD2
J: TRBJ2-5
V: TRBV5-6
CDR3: CASTFVAGGGETQYF
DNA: TGTGCCAGCACCTTTGTGGCAGGCGGGGGAGAGACCCAGTACTTC

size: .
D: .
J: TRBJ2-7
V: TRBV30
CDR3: CAWSVNERYEQYF
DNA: TGTGCCTGGAGTGTGAACGAGAGATACGAGCAGTACTTC

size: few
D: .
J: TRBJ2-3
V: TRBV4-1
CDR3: CASSQDGPDTQYF
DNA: TGCGCCAGCAGCCAAGATGGGCCGGATACGCAGTATTTT

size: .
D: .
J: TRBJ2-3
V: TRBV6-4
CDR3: CASSDGPTDTQYF
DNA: TGTGCCAGCAGTGACGGCCCCACAGATACGCAGTATTTT

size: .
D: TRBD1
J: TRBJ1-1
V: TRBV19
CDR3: CASLEGTDMNTEAFF
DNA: TGTGCCAGCCTTGAGGGGACAGACATGAACACTGAAGCTTTCTTT

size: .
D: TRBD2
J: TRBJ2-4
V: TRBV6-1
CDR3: CASSDWTGGLKNIQYF
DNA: TGTGCCAGCAGTGATTGGACGGGGGGGCTCAAAAACATTCAGTACTTC

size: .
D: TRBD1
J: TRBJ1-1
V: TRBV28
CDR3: CASSPGQVGTTEAFF
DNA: TGTGCCAGCAGTCCCGGACAGGTCGGGACCACTGAAGCTTTCTTT

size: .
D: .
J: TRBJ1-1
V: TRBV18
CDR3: CASSPQSTWKTKNTEAFF
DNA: TGTGCCAGCTCACCCCAGTCTACGTGGAAGACTAAGAACACTGAAGCTTTCTTT

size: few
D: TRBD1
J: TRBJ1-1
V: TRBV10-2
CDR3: CASSEVRTGEAFF
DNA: TGCGCCAGCAGTGAAGTCCGGACAGGGGAAGCTTTCTTT

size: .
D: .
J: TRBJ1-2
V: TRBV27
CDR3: CASSRQGYGYTF
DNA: TGTGCCAGCAGTCGCCAGGGATATGGCTACACCTTC

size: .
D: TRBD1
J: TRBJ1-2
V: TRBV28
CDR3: CASSLSDRVGNYGYTF
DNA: TGTGCCAGCAGTTTATCCGACAGGGTTGGTAACTATGGCTACACCTTC

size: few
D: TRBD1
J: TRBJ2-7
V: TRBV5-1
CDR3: CASSLAGTAYEQYF
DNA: TGCGCCAGCAGCTTGGCGGGGACAGCCTACGAGCAGTACTTC

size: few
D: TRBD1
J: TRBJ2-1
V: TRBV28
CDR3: CASISTGGSYNEQFF
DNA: TGTGCCAGCATTTCAACAGGGGGTTCCTACAATGAGCAGTTCTTC

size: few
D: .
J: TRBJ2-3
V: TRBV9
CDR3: CASSVEGSSVNTDTQYF
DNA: TGTGCCAGCAGCGTAGAGGGGTCTAGCGTTAATACAGATACGCAGTATTTT

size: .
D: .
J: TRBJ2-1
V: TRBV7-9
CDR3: CASTYKGEGPDYNEQFF
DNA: TGTGCCAGCACCTACAAGGGGGAGGGCCCCGACTACAATGAGCAGTTCTTC

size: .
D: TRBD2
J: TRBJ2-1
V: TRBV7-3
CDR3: CASSFHSTSGSNNEQFF
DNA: TGTGCCAGCAGCTTCCACTCGACTAGCGGGAGTAATAATGAGCAGTTCTTC

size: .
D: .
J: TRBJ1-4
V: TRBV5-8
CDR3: CASGLRRFEKLFF
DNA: TGTGCCAGCGGCTTGCGCAGGTTCGAAAAACTGTTTTTT

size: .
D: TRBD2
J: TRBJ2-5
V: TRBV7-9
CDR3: CASWSGRGRETQYF
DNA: TGTGCCAGCTGGAGCGGGAGAGGGAGAGAGACCCAGTACTTC

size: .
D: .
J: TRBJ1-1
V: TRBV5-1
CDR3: CASSLTFGQALNTEAFF
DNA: TGCGCCAGCAGCTTGACGTTTGGTCAGGCGTTGAACACTGAAGCTTTCTTT

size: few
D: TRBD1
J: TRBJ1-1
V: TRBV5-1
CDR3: CASSLGDRGHTEAFF
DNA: TGCGCCAGCAGCTTGGGGGACAGGGGGCACACTGAAGCTTTCTTT